This paragraph covers one T cell receptor beta chain sequence. Its antigen is still unknown. These data are taken from a study of cytomegalovirus exposure and HLA in healthy donors. For the study at large: Sequencing of about 179 million T cells in an earlier analysis found about 120 million unique TCR beta sequences.

Researchers ran the PCR with 60 Vbeta and 13 Jbeta primers. The assay was immunoSEQ multiplex PCR, and TCRdb's table has in-frame clones only and misses some. The table records some 110,000 clones, over 80% of them present only once. Findings and caveats of the study: The study listed some 160 cytomegalovirus-associated TCR beta chains. In an earlier analysis, about 87% or about 30%: the productive usage of most TCR beta V segments.

J was trimmed by 5 bases and V by 3 bases; bases with no gene match: 5. The CDR3 length is 15 residues. CDR1 is MNHNS, CDR2 SASEGT, per germline. The V call is TRBV6-1, the J call TRBJ2-1, with 9 nucleotides matching TRBD2. The specimen sequenced was PBMCs. The source is a man between 18 and 35 years old in good health and CMV-seronegative. CDR3 in amino acids: CASSEGLASHNEQFF. In DNA, the CDR3 is TGTGCCAGCAGTGAGGGACTAGCCTCACACAATGAGCAGTTCTTC.